This TCR beta chain was captured in a study of T cell responses to AZD1222 COVID-19 vaccine. As regards this clone: Antigen specificity is unknown.

The table came from immunoSEQ multiplex PCR; TCRdb's copy has only in-frame clones and leaves some out. The sample includes 150,000 or so clones, around nine tenths of them seen just once. Study conclusions and caveats: No repertoire was sampled before or during the peak T cell response, only after it. Only 5 or 6 individuals given AZD1222 were seropositive at baseline. Donors were largely white British and mainly female; clonal diversity was possibly underestimated. With dominance at 160-218 and 743-854, vaccine-associated CD4 TCRs spanned spike.

The CDR3 contains 15 residues. Germline V gene lookup returns CDR1 SGHKS and CDR2 YYEKEE (reference sequence). Trimming pared 1 base from V and 1 base from J, leaving 9 bases between. This specimen consisted of peripheral blood, obtained on day 0 of AZD1222 vaccination. This receptor was identified in an adult in good health. The chain uses TRBV5-5 and TRBJ2-1, with D possibly matching TRBD1 (6 bases). CDR3 sequence (DNA): TGTGCCAGCAGCTTGTTTCAGGGGTCCTACAATGAGCAGTTCTTC. This gives the protein CASSLFQGSYNEQFF. Full variable domain (missing parts from reference TRBV5-5 and TRBJ2-1): DAGVTQSPTHLIKTRGQQVTLRCSPISGHKSVSWYQQVLGQGPQFIFQYYEKEERGRGNFPDRFSARQFPNYSSELNVNALLLGDSALYLCASSLFQGSYNEQFFGPGTRLTVL.